Listed below are T cell receptor beta chains from one sample, sequenced in a study of T-cell memory formation after mild COVID-19. One entry per CDR3 protein, called by TCRdb with MiXCR from the 5' RACE reads. The sample lists roughly 100,000 distinct CDR3 sequences, roughly an eighth occurring once. Sequencing was performed on PBMCs or a T cell subset sorted from them (not recorded which). The source of these receptors is an adult woman who had mild COVID-19 (a few samples of this study predate the infection). Cell type and time point are not known. Each CDR3 is given with its conserved first and last residue.

length | V | CDR3
15 | TRBV12-3/TRBV12-4 | CASSPVNRGSWEQYF
16 | TRBV6-5 | CASSPTPGQGTYGYTF
16 | TRBV5-1 | CASSLRTSGSGNEQFF
15 | TRBV27 | CASSGGIGRNTEAFF
15 | TRBV12-3/TRBV12-4 | CASSFGQGARNEQFF
13 | TRBV4-1 | CASSQLYENIQYF
16 | TRBV5-1 | CASSLAVAGLTGELFF
14 | TRBV12-3/TRBV12-4 | CASSDEGRPYEQYF
15 | TRBV7-9 | CASRVASGPMETQYF
15 | TRBV7-6 | CASSPGQGDYNEQFF
16 | TRBV7-9 | CASSFNPDSGHEKLFF
16 | TRBV10-2 | CASSESPPPATDTQYF
15 | TRBV15 | CATSRVQGALDTQYF
17 | TRBV3-1 | CASSQEGDYQRGETQYF
12 | TRBV2 | CASSDGGYEQYF
14 | TRBV19 | CASSIRGGFYEQYF
17 | TRBV7-9 | CASSLRATLRGTDTQYF
14 | TRBV6-5 | CASSYSGTGEEQYF
13 | TRBV7-2 | CASSLLGNYGYTF
18 | TRBV7-2 | CASSSPRQEVKMNTEAFF
13 | TRBV9 | CASSVVTGWGYTF
17 | TRBV6-5 | CASSHRADRAEHSPLHF
16 | TRBV10-2 | CASSLERESSYNEQFF
14 | TRBV30 | CAWSVGTGRNIQYF
13 | TRBV7-2 | CASSSLGVDTQYF
14 | TRBV25-1 | CASKGNSGAYEQYF
14 | TRBV5-6 | CASSITGNLYEQYF
15 | TRBV7-2 | CASSRTDSFYNEQFF
16 | TRBV7-9 | CASSPRTGGGTGELFF
13 | TRBV24-1 | CATSQLAQDEQFF
12 | TRBV6-5 | CASTVPGHEQFF
14 | TRBV5-1 | CASSLEIIANEQFF
12 | TRBV20-1 | CSATDRGAEAFF
14 | TRBV6-6 | CASSYGLGEPEAFF
16 | TRBV12-3/TRBV12-4 | CASSFGPGQYSYEQYF
14 | TRBV9 | CASSVDDAGNTIYF
15 | TRBV7-8 | CASATLGGPYNEQFF
15 | TRBV2 | CASRMGASYNSPLHF
17 | TRBV4-3 | CASSQDWTGGPYTEAFF
16 | TRBV12-2 | CASRLGQGRANYGYTF
15 | TRBV5-1 | CASSSRQGANTEAFF
14 | TRBV5-1 | CASSLAGGDEKLFF
13 | TRBV7-9 | CASSWGLVYEQYF
16 | TRBV4-1 | CASSLLAGSSYNEQFF
15 | TRBV20-1 | CSAPPAGKGQNEQFF
17 | TRBV4-1 | CASSHPGGDRGKYGYTF
13 | TRBV24-1 | CATSSDAYDEQFF
14 | TRBV3-1 | CASSHLRGGAGYTF
16 | TRBV6-5 | CASSYEETTRTDTQYF
13 | TRBV4-1 | CASSQDLRAEAFF
12 | TRBV13 | CASSLKGETQYF
20 | TRBV4-3 | CASSQDYFGTSGSSYNEQFF
15 | TRBV4-3 | CASSLHRGNTYEQYF
13 | TRBV4-1 | CASSQFRGAEAFF
10 | TRBV29-1 | CSVNADEQFF